This T cell receptor beta chain was obtained from a study of cytomegalovirus exposure and HLA in healthy donors. Points from the study as a whole: Reported findings show TCR beta sequences accurately forecast HLA-A and HLA-B alleles in most subjects. It was only CMV serostatus that was available as immune exposure information.

The CDR3 sequence is 13 residues long. CDR1 and CDR2 (germline): MGHDK, SYGVNS. The V gene lost 3 bases and the J gene lost 6 bases, with 8 bases spanning the gap. Amplification used 60 Vbeta primers and 13 Jbeta primers. Clones were read by immunoSEQ multiplex PCR, and TCRdb kept only the in-frame ones, dropping some. The sample holds about 120,000 clones, roughly three quarters seen once. Donors had nominal health at sampling but likely had unrecorded immune exposures. Concerning this clone: Its antigen is as yet unknown.

The sequence came from a woman aged 40-49 years in good health and CMV-seropositive. Sequencing used PBMCs. The rearrangement links TRBV25-1 to TRBJ1-4; a weak D match, TRBD1 (5 bases). CDR3 sequence reads: CASSEGGDEKLFF. The CDR3 DNA sequence: TGTGCCAGCAGTGAGGGGGGGGATGAAAAACTGTTTTTT.